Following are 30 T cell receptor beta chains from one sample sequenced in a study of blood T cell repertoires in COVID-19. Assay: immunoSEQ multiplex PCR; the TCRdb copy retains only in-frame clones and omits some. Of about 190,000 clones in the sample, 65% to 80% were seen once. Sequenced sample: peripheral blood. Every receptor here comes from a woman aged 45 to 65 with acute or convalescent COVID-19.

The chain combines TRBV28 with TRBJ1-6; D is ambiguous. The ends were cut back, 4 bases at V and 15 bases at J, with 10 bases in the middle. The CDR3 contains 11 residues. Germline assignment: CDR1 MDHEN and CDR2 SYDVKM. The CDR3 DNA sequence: TGTGCCAGCAGTTCGGGATCAAGCCTCCACTTT. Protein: CASSSGSSLHF. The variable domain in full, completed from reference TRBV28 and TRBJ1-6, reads DVKVTQSSRYLVKRTGEKVFLECVQDMDHENMFWYRQDPGLGLRLIYFSYDVKMKEKGDIPEGYSVSREKKERFSLILESASTNQTSMYLCASSSGSSLHFGNGTRLTVT.

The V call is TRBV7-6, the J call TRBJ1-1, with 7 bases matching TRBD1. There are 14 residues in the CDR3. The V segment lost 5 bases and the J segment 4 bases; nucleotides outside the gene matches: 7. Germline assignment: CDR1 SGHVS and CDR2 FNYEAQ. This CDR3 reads CASSTGVLRTEAFF. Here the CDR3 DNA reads TGTGCCAGCAGCACAGGGGTGCTGCGCACTGAAGCTTTCTTT.

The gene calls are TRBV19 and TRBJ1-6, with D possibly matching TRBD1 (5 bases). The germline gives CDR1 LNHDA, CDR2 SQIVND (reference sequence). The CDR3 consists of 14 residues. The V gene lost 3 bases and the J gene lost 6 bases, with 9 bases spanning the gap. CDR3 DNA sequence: TGTGCCAGTAGTATTACAGGAATTAATTCACCCCTCCACTTT. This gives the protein CASSITGINSPLHF.

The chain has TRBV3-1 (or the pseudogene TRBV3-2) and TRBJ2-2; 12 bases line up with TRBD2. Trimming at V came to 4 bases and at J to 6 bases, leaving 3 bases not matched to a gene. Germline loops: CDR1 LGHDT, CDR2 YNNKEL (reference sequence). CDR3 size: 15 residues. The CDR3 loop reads CASSPWTSGAGELFF. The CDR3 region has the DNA TGTGCCAGCAGCCCTTGGACTAGCGGGGCCGGGGAGCTGTTTTTT.

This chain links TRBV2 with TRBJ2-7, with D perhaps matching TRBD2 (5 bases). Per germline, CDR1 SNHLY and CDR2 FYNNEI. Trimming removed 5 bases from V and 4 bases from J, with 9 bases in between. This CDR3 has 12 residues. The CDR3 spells CASSFGEYEQYF. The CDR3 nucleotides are TGTGCCAGCAGTTTTGGGGAGTACGAGCAGTACTTC.

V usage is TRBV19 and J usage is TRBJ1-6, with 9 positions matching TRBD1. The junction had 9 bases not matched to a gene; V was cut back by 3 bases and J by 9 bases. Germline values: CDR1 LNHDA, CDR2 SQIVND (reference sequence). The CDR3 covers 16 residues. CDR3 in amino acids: CASSIGTGPGGSPLHF. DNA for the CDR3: TGTGCCAGTAGTATTGGGACAGGGCCAGGTGGTTCACCCCTCCACTTT.

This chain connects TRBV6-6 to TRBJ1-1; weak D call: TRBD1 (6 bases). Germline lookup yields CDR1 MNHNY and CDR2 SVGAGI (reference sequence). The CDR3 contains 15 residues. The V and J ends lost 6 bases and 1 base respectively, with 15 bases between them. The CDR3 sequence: CASSPKLQGNTEAFF. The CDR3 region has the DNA TGTGCCAGCAGCCCCAAGTTACAGGGGAACACTGAAGCTTTCTTT.

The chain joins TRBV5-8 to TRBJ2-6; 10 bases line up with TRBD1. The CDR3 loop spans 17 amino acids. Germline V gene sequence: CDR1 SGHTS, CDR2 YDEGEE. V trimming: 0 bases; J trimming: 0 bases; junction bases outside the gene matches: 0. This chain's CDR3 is CASSLGTGGSGANVLTF. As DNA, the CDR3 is TGTGCCAGCAGCTTGGGGACAGGGGGCTCTGGGGCCAACGTCCTGACTTTC.

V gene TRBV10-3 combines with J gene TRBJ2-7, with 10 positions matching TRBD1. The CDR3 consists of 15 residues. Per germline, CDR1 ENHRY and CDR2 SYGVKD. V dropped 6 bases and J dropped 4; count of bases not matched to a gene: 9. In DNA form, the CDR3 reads TGTGCCATCAGCTCCCCGGGACAGGGGTCGTACGAGCAGTACTTC. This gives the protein CAISSPGQGSYEQYF.

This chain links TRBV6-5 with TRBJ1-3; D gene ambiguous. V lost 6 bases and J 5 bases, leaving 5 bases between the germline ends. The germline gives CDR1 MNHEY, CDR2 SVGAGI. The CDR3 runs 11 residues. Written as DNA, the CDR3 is TGTGCCAGCAGAGCCCGAAACACCATATATTTT. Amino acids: CASRARNTIYF.

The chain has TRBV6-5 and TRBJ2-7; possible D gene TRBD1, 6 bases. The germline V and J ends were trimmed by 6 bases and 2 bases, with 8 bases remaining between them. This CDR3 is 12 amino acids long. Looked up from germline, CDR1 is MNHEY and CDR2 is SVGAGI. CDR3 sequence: CASSGTPYEQYF. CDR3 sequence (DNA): TGTGCCAGCAGCGGGACACCCTACGAGCAGTACTTC.

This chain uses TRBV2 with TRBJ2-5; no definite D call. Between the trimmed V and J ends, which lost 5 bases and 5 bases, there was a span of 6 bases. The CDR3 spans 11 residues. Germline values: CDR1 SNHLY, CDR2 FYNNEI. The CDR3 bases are TGTGCCAGCAGTATTCTCGAGACCCAGTACTTC. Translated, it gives CASSILETQYF.

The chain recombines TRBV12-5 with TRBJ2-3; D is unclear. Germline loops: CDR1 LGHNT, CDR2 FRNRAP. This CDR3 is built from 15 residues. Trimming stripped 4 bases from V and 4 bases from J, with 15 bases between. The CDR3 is CASGSARGGADTQYF. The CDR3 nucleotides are TGTGCTAGTGGTTCCGCTAGAGGTGGCGCAGATACGCAGTATTTT.

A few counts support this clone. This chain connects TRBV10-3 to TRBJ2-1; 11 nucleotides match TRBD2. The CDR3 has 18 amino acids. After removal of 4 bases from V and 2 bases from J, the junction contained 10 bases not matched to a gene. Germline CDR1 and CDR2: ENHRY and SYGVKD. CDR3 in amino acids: CAISVGGGLADTYNEQFF. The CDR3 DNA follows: TGTGCCATCAGTGTGGGCGGGGGACTAGCGGACACCTACAATGAGCAGTTCTTC.

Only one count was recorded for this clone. The CDR3 sequence is CASSQDLTGGPYYSYNEQFF. The CDR3 DNA follows: TGTGCCAGCAGCCAAGATTTGACGGGGGGACCTTATTATTCCTACAATGAGCAGTTCTTC. The chain uses TRBV4-2 and TRBJ2-1, with 7 positions matching TRBD2. Unmatched junction bases numbered 15, after V lost 0 bases and J lost 1 base. This CDR3 comprises 20 residues. Per germline, CDR1 LGHNA and CDR2 YNFKEQ.

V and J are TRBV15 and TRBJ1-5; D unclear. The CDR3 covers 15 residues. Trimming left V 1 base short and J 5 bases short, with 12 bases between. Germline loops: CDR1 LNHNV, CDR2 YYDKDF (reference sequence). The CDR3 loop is CATSRGAGADQPQHF. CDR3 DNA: TGTGCCACCAGCAGAGGGGCGGGAGCTGATCAGCCCCAGCATTTT.

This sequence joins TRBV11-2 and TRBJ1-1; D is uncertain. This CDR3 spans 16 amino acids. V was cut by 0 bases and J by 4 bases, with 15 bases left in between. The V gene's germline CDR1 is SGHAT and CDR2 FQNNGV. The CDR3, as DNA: TGTGCCAGCAGCTTAGAATCCTTACCCCCGAGCACTGAAGCTTTCTTT. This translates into CASSLESLPPSTEAFF.

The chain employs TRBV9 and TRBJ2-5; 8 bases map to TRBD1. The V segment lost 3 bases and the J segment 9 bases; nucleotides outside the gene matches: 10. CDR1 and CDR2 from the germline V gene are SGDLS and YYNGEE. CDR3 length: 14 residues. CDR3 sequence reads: CASSAGQEQDAQYF. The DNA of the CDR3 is TGTGCCAGCAGCGCGGGACAGGAGCAGGATGCCCAGTACTTC.

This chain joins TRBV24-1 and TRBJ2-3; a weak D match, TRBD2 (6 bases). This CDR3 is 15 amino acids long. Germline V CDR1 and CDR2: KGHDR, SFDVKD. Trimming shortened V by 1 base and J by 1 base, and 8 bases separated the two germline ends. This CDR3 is CATSDFGGGTDTQYF. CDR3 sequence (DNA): TGTGCCACCAGTGATTTTGGCGGGGGCACAGATACGCAGTATTTT.

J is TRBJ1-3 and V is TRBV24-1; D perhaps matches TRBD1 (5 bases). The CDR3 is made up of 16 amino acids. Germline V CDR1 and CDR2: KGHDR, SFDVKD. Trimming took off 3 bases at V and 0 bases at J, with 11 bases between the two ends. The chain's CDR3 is CATSDPAGPSGNTIYF. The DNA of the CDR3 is TGTGCCACCAGTGATCCCGCGGGGCCCTCTGGAAACACCATATATTTT.

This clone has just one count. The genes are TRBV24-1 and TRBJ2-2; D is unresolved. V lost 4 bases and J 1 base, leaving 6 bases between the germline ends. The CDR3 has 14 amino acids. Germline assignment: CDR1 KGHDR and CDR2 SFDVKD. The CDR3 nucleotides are TGTGCCACCAGTGAGCAGTTGAACACCGGGGAGCTGTTTTTT. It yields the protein CATSEQLNTGELFF.

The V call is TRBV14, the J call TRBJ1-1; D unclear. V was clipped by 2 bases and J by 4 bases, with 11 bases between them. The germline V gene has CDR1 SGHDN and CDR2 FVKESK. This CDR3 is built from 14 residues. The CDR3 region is CASSQFQEVTEAFF. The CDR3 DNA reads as TGTGCCAGCAGCCAATTCCAGGAGGTCACTGAAGCTTTCTTT.

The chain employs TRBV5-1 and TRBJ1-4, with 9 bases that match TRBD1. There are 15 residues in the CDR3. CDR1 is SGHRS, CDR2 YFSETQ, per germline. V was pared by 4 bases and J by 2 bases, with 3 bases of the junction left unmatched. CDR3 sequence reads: CASSGQGHTNEKLFF. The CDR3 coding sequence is TGCGCCAGCAGCGGACAGGGGCATACTAATGAAAAACTGTTTTTT.

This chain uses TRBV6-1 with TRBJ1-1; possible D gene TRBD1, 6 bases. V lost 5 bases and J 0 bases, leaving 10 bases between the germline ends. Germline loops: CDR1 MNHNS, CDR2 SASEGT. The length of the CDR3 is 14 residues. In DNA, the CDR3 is TGTGCCAGCAGTCCCGGACAGATGAACACTGAAGCTTTCTTT. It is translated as CASSPGQMNTEAFF.

The CDR3, as DNA: TGCGCCAGCAGGGAGGGCCAAAGCAATCAGCCCCAGCATTTT. Amino acid sequence: CASREGQSNQPQHF. The chain has TRBV4-1 and TRBJ1-5; D gene unclear. The ends were cut back, 6 bases at V and 1 base at J, with 10 bases in the middle. Germline V gene data show CDR1 as MGHRA and CDR2 as YSYEKL. CDR3 size: 14 residues.

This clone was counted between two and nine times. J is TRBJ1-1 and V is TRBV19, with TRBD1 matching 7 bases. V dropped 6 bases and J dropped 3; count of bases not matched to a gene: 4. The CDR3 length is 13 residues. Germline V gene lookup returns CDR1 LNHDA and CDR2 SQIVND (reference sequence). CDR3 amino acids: CASSKTGDTEAFF. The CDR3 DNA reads TGTGCCAGTAGCAAAACAGGGGACACTGAAGCTTTCTTT. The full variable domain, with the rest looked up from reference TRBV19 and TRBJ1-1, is DGGITQSPKYLFRKEGQNVTLSCEQNLNHDAMYWYRQDPGQGLRLIYYSQIVNDFQKGDIAEGYSVSREKKESFPLTVTSAQKNPTAFYLCASSKTGDTEAFFGQGTRLTVV.

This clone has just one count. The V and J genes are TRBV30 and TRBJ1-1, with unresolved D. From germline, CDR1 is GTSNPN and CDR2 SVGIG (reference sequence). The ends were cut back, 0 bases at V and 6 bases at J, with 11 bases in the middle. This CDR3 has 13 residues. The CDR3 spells CAWSVVSEAEAFF. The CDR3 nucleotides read TGTGCCTGGAGTGTGGTGAGCGAGGCTGAAGCTTTCTTT.

The CDR3, as DNA: TGTGCCAGCAGCCGGGGGGATTATGGCTACACCTTC. It yields the protein CASSRGDYGYTF. V gene TRBV11-2 combines with J gene TRBJ1-2, with a possible D match to TRBD1 (5 bases). The CDR3 totals 12 residues. Trimming removed 5 bases at V and 5 bases at J, with 9 bases between. The germline CDR1 and CDR2 sequences are SGHAT and FQNNGV.

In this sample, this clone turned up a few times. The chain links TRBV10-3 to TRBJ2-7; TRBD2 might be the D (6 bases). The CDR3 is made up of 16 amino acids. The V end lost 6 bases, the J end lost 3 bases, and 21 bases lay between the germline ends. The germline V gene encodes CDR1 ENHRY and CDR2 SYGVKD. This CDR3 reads CAISTRAAGGDYEQYF. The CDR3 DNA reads TGTGCCATCAGCACGCGGGCAGCCGGGGGAGACTACGAGCAGTACTTC.

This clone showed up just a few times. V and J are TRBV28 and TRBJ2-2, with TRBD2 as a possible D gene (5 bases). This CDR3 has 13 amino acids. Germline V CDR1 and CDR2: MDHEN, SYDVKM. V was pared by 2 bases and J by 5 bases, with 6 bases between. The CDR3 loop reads CASSLPGTGELFF. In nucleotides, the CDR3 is TGTGCCAGCAGTTTACCGGGAACCGGGGAGCTGTTTTTT.